This is a list of T cell receptor beta chains from one sample in a study of T cell repertoires in cytomegalovirus infection. TCRdb reprocessed the reads via MiXCR and lists one record per CDR3 protein. The profile shows 150,000 to 200,000 distinct CDR3 sequences, about 18% of them singletons. Sequenced material: CD8+ T cells from PBMCs. The receptor set was obtained from a human donor in good health (CMV status not recorded). Some clones in this sample may be carry-over from other donors' samples. CDR3s include the opening cysteine and the closing phenylalanine or tryptophan. A D gene is named only where the DNA matches it firmly. The size entry is marked missing in some rows and otherwise reads once, few, many or a size class.

CASNKPTVPNTEAFF,TGTGCCAGCAATAAACCGACAGTTCCGAACACTGAAGCTTTCTTT,TRBV6-6,.,TRBJ1-1,.
CASSYAIRAGGYTF,TGTGCCAGCAGTTACGCCATACGTGCGGGGGGCTACACCTTC,TRBV6-6,.,TRBJ1-2,.
CASSLAGVDTLETGDTQYF,TGCGCCAGCAGCTTGGCCGGTGTGGACACTCTAGAGACCGGGGATACGCAGTATTTT,TRBV5-1,.,TRBJ2-3,.
CASSYSTSGGTDTQYF,TGTGCCAGCAGTTACTCGACTAGCGGGGGAACAGATACGCAGTATTTT,TRBV6-5,few,TRBJ2-3,TRBD2
CASSSIDRNTEAFF,TGTGCCAGCAGTTCCATCGACAGGAACACTGAAGCTTTCTTT,TRBV6-2/TRBV6-3,few,TRBJ1-1,.
CASSETWTDTQYF,TGTGCCAGCAGCGAGACTTGGACAGATACGCAGTATTTT,TRBV7-6,.,TRBJ2-3,.
CASSLEWTGAETQYF,TGTGCCAGCAGCTTAGAGTGGACAGGGGCTGAGACCCAGTACTTC,TRBV7-6,few,TRBJ2-5,TRBD1
CASSPRGAGGDTQYF,TGTGCCAGCAGCCCTCGGGGAGCGGGGGGGGATACGCAGTATTTT,TRBV7-2,many,TRBJ2-3,TRBD2
CASSYVADEAFF,TGTGCCAGCAGTTATGTGGCAGATGAAGCTTTCTTT,TRBV6-2/TRBV6-3,few,TRBJ1-1,.
CASSYRRIYNTGELFF,TGTGCCAGCAGTTATCGGCGGATCTATAACACCGGGGAGCTGTTTTTT,TRBV6-2/TRBV6-3,.,TRBJ2-2,.
CASTLLAGRQPQHF,TGTGCCAGCACTCTGCTGGCGGGTAGGCAGCCCCAGCATTTT,TRBV28,.,TRBJ1-5,.
CASSQEAGGPSLPSNEQFF,TGCGCCAGCAGCCAAGAAGCGGGGGGGCCCTCCCTTCCTTCCAATGAGCAGTTCTTC,TRBV4-1,.,TRBJ2-1,TRBD2
CASSPGTGLDTQYF,TGTGCCAGCAGCCCCGGGACAGGGTTAGATACGCAGTATTTT,TRBV12-3/TRBV12-4,.,TRBJ2-3,TRBD1
CASSSPTGGYEQYF,TGTGCCAGCAGCTCCCCGACAGGGGGCTACGAGCAGTACTTC,TRBV7-9,.,TRBJ2-7,TRBD1
CASSLDETGYTF,TGTGCCAGCAGCTTAGATGAGACTGGCTACACCTTC,TRBV11-2,few,TRBJ1-2,.
CSAQSAGGKNIGTEAFF,TGCAGCGCCCAGAGTGCAGGGGGCAAGAACATAGGCACTGAAGCTTTCTTT,TRBV29-1,.,TRBJ1-1,TRBD1
CASSVDAEPSYNEQFF,TGTGCCAGCAGCGTAGATGCAGAGCCCTCCTACAATGAGCAGTTCTTC,TRBV9,.,TRBJ2-1,.
CASSLIGVDTQYF,TGTGCCAGCAGTTTAATCGGTGTGGATACGCAGTATTTT,TRBV28,few,TRBJ2-3,.
CASSRQETSGNTIYF,TGTGCCAGCAGCCGACAGGAGACCTCTGGAAACACCATATATTTT,TRBV6-6,.,TRBJ1-3,.
CASTRVGEAFF,TGTGCCAGCACCCGGGTGGGGGAAGCTTTCTTT,TRBV7-2,many,TRBJ1-1,.
CASTITSGDYEQFF,TGTGCCAGCACTATTACTAGCGGGGATTATGAGCAGTTCTTC,TRBV9,few,TRBJ2-1,TRBD2
CASSLRTSGVYEQYF,TGTGCCAGCAGTTTACGGACTAGCGGAGTCTACGAGCAGTACTTC,TRBV7-6,.,TRBJ2-7,TRBD2
CASRGAGHGGGEQFF,TGTGCCAGCCGTGGGGCAGGGCACGGTGGGGGTGAGCAGTTCTTC,TRBV2,.,TRBJ2-1,.
CATTDPSKTYEQYF,TGTGCCACCACAGACCCTTCGAAGACCTACGAGCAGTACTTC,TRBV2,.,TRBJ2-7,.
CSVEDGLAGTQYF,TGCAGCGTTGAAGACGGACTAGCGGGGACCCAGTACTTC,TRBV29-1,few,TRBJ2-5,TRBD2
CASSETGPGGTEAFF,TGTGCCAGCAGTGAAACCGGACCCGGAGGCACTGAAGCTTTCTTT,TRBV6-1,.,TRBJ1-1,.
CASRVRNTEAFF,TGTGCCAGCCGGGTTAGAAACACTGAAGCTTTCTTT,TRBV19,.,TRBJ1-1,.
CASRRGRVHEQYF,TGTGCCAGCCGCAGGGGGAGAGTGCACGAGCAGTACTTC,TRBV27,.,TRBJ2-7,TRBD1
CASGRVSGGGTEAFF,TGTGCCAGCGGTAGGGTTTCTGGCGGGGGAACTGAAGCTTTCTTT,TRBV2,.,TRBJ1-1,.
CASSIHSTAYEQYF,TGTGCCAGTAGTATACATTCTACGGCCTACGAGCAGTACTTC,TRBV19,medium-sized,TRBJ2-7,.
CATIEGDNYGYTF,TGTGCCACTATTGAAGGGGATAACTATGGCTACACCTTC,TRBV28,.,TRBJ1-2,.
CSAREQGYGYTF,TGCAGTGCTAGGGAGCAGGGTTATGGCTACACCTTC,TRBV20-1,few,TRBJ1-2,.
CASSLRDRHNSPLHF,TGTGCCAGCAGTCTCCGGGACAGGCATAATTCACCCCTCCACTTT,TRBV27,few,TRBJ1-6,TRBD1
CASSLGEGASYTF,TGTGCCAGCAGCTTAGGGGAGGGCGCGAGCTACACCTTC,TRBV7-6,.,TRBJ1-2,.
CASSPRDRGNTGELFF,TGTGCCAGCAGCCCACGGGACAGGGGGAACACCGGGGAGCTGTTTTTT,TRBV9,few,TRBJ2-2,TRBD1
CASSNGLYEQYF,TGTGCCAGCAGCAATGGGTTATACGAGCAGTACTTC,TRBV4-1,.,TRBJ2-7,.
CASSLAMTDTQYF,TGTGCCAGCAGTTTAGCCATGACAGATACGCAGTATTTT,TRBV12-3/TRBV12-4,few,TRBJ2-3,.
CASSSSRVLSDEQFF,TGTGCCAGCAGTTCCAGCAGGGTCTTGAGCGATGAGCAGTTCTTC,TRBV6-2/TRBV6-3,.,TRBJ2-1,.
CASSQEGQGINQPQHF,TGTGCCAGCAGCCAAGAGGGACAGGGAATTAATCAGCCCCAGCATTTT,TRBV4-2,.,TRBJ1-5,TRBD1
CASSIARNTEAFF,TGTGCCAGTAGTATAGCGAGGAACACTGAAGCTTTCTTT,TRBV19,many,TRBJ1-1,.
CASSLDRISTDTQYF,TGTGCCAGCAGCTTAGACAGGATATCAACAGATACGCAGTATTTT,TRBV7-2,many,TRBJ2-3,.
CASSVRDSSANYGYTF,TGTGCCAGCAGCGTAAGGGACAGCTCAGCTAACTATGGCTACACCTTC,TRBV7-9,.,TRBJ1-2,TRBD1
CASSRTEWTGSITDTQYF,TGTGCCAGCAGCCGAACCGAATGGACAGGATCTATCACAGATACGCAGTATTTT,TRBV14,.,TRBJ2-3,TRBD1
CSVLTGDSNQPQHF,TGCAGCGTTCTGACAGGGGATAGCAATCAGCCCCAGCATTTT,TRBV29-1,few,TRBJ1-5,TRBD1
CASREGQGGLFF,TGTGCCAGCAGGGAAGGACAGGGGGGACTGTTTTTT,TRBV12-3/TRBV12-4,.,TRBJ2-2,TRBD1
CASSLTRNGNTIYF,TGTGCCAGCAGTTTGACCAGAAATGGAAACACCATATATTTT,TRBV28,.,TRBJ1-3,.